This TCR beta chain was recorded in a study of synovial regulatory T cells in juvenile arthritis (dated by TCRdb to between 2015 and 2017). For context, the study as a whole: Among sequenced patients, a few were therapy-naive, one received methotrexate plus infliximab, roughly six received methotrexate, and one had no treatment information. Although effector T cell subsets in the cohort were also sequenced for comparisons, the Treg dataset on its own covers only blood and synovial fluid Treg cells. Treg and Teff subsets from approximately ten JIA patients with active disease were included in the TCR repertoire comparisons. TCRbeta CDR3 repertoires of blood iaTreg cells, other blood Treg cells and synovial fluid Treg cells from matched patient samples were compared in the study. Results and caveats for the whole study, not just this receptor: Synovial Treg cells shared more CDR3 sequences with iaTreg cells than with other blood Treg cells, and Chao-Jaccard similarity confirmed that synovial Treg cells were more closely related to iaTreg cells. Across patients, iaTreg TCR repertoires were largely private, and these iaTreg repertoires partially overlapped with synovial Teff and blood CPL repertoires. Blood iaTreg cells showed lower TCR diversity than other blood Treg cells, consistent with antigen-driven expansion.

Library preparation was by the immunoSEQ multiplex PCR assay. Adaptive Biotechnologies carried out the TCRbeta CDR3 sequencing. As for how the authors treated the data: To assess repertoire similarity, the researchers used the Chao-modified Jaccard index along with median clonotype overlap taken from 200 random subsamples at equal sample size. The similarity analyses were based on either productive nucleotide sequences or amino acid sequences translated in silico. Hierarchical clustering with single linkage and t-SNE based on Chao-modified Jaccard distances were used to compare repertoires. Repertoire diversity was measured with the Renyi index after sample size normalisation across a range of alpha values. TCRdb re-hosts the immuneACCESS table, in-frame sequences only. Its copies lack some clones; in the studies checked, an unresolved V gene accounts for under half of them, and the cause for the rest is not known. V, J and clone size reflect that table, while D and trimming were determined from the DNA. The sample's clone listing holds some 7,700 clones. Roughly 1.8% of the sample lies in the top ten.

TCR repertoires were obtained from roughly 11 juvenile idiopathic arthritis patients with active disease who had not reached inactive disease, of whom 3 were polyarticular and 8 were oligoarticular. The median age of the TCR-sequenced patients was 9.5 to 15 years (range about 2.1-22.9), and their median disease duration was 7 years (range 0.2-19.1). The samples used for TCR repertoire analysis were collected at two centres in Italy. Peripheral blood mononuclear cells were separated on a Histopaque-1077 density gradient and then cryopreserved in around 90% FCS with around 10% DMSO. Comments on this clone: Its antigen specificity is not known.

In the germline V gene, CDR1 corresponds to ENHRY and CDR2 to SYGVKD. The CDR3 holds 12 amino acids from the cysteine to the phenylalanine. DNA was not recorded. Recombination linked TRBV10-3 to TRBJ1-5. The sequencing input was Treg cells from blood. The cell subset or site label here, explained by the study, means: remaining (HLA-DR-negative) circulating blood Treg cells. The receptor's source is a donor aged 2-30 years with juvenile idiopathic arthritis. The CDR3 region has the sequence CAISGGNQPQHF.